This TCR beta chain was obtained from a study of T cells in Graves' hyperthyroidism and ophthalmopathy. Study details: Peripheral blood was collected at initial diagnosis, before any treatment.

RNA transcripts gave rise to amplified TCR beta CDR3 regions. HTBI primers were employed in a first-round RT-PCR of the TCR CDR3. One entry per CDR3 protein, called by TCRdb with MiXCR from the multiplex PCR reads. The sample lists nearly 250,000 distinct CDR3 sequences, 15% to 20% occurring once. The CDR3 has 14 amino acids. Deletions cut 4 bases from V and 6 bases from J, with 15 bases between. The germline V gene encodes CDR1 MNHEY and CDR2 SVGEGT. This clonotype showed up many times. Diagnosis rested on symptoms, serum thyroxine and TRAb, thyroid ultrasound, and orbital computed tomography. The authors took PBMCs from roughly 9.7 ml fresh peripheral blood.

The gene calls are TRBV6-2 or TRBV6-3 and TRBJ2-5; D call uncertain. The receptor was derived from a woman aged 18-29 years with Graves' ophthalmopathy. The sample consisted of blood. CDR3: CASSSPTGPKTQYF. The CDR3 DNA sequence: TGTGCCAGCAGTTCCCCGACTGGCCCCAAGACCCAGTACTTC.